The clone carrying this TCR beta chain has just a few counts. These data originate in a study of blood T cell repertoires in COVID-19. Study-wide background: The analysed material was cDNA or gDNA that came from T cells, B-cell-depleted T cells, or PBMCs.

Authors' data handling: By means of reference gene primer amplification, nucleated cell counts were estimated. The repertoire was sequenced with immunoSEQ multiplex PCR; TCRdb's copy has only in-frame clones and lacks some. V and J calls and clone size are copied from that table; D and trimming were computed from the DNA. The table has about 47,000 clones, 88% seen once. The receptor was derived from a man in his fifties with active COVID-19. The sample consisted of peripheral blood.

CDR3 protein: CASSVYGVGGNEQFF. CDR3 nucleotides: TGTGCCAGCAGCGTCTACGGGGTAGGAGGGAATGAGCAGTTCTTC. This chain uses TRBV9 with TRBJ2-1; the D gene is possibly TRBD2 (6 bases). The CDR3 is made up of 15 amino acids. The germline V gene encodes CDR1 SGDLS and CDR2 YYNGEE. V gave up 2 bases and J gave up 7 bases, with 16 bases separating them.